The 11 T cell receptor beta chains below all came from one sample that was sequenced in a study of blood T cells in healthy people across ages (dated by TCRdb to the mid-2010s). Libraries came from 5' RACE. TCRdb names Illumina HiSeq 2500 as the instrument used. A second PCR of about 6 to 11 cycles was performed with a sample-barcoded 5' primer and a J-beta primer mix. TCRdb reprocessed the public reads (quality trimming at Q25 with fastp, clone calling with MiXCR) and kept in-frame beta chains. Each entry is one CDR3 protein sequence, shown with its most common DNA and genes. The sample records under 2,000,000 distinct CDR3 sequences, roughly 52% of which are singletons. Of the sample, less than 2.5% is held by the ten largest clones. Sequenced material: blood. The receptors derive from a woman aged 40-49 years in good health.

This clonotype was seen a handful of times. The chain combines TRBV5-1 with TRBJ2-1; D unclear. V was trimmed by 0 bases and J by 5 bases, leaving 9 bases between them. CDR3 length equals 14 residues. Germline V gives CDR1 SGHRS, CDR2 YFSETQ. In DNA, the CDR3 is TGCGCCAGCAGCTTGGCTTCTAACAACAATGAGCAGTTCTTC. Translating gives CASSLASNNNEQFF. Full variable domain (rest looked up from reference TRBV5-1 and TRBJ2-1): KAGVTQTPRYLIKTRGQQVTLSCSPISGHRSVSWYQQTPGQGLQFLFEYFSETQRNKGNFPGRFSGRQFSNSRSEMNVSTLELGDSALYLCASSLASNNNEQFFGPGTRLTVL.

CDR3 DNA: TGCGCCAGCAGCCAGGGGCAGGCGGATAATTCACCCCTCCACTTT. Translating gives CASSQGQADNSPLHF. V usage is TRBV4-3 and J usage is TRBJ1-6; TRBD1 might be the D (5 bases). Per the germline V gene, CDR1 is LGHNA and CDR2 is YSLEER. Trimming removed 3 bases at V and 5 bases at J, with 11 bases between. The CDR3 consists of 15 residues.

The table lists this clonotype with a few counts. The chain is built from TRBV5-1 and TRBJ1-6, with D uncertain. V was trimmed by 2 bases and J by 5 bases, leaving 11 bases between them. Germline loops: CDR1 SGHRS, CDR2 YFSETQ. The CDR3 has 15 residues. The CDR3 reads CASSLIAADNSPLHF. The CDR3, as DNA: TGCGCCAGCAGCTTAATAGCAGCCGATAATTCACCCCTCCACTTT.

The chain uses TRBV3-1 and TRBJ2-1; 7 nucleotides agree with TRBD1. This CDR3 is 18 amino acids long. Losses at the gene ends were 3 bases for V and 3 bases for J; bases not matched to a gene: 14. Per germline, CDR1 LGHDT and CDR2 YNNKEL (reference sequence). The CDR3 sequence is CASSQHAYDRVDYNEQFF. The CDR3 DNA reads as TGTGCCAGCAGCCAGCATGCTTACGACAGGGTGGACTACAATGAGCAGTTCTTC.

This chain links TRBV27 with TRBJ1-1, with TRBD1 matching over 7 bases. V shed 1 base, J shed 5 bases, and the junction held 10 bases outside the gene matches. Germline V gene data show CDR1 as MNHEY and CDR2 as SMNVEV (reference sequence). This CDR3 has 16 residues. The CDR3 sequence: CASSLYSRQGRTEAFF. The CDR3 DNA reads TGTGCCAGCAGTTTATATAGTAGACAGGGAAGGACTGAAGCTTTCTTT.

This clonotype was picked up a small number of times. The chain links TRBV7-2 to TRBJ2-1; TRBD2 aligns across 8 bases. CDR1 is SGHTA, CDR2 FQGNSA, per germline. This CDR3 region has 16 residues. The V and J ends lost 1 base and 8 bases, in that order; junction bases with no gene match: 10. The CDR3 protein is CASSLVGTSLLYEQFF. The CDR3 DNA sequence: TGTGCCAGCAGCTTAGTGGGGACTAGTCTTCTCTATGAGCAGTTCTTC. Filled out from reference TRBV7-2 and TRBJ2-1, the complete variable domain reads GAGVSQSPSNKVTEKGKDVELRCDPISGHTALYWYRQSLGQGLEFLIYFQGNSAPDKSGLPSDRFSAERTGGSVSTLTIQRTQQEDSAVYLCASSLVGTSLLYEQFFGPGTRLTVL.

V gene TRBV20-1 combines with J gene TRBJ2-1; D might be TRBD2 (6 bases). CDR1 and CDR2 from the germline V gene are DFQATT and SNEGSKA (reference sequence). CDR3 length: 16 residues. With 3 bases removed from V and 0 bases from J, the gap between germline ends came to 15 bases. This CDR3 reads CSASTIAALSYNEQFF. The CDR3 DNA follows: TGCAGTGCTAGCACTATAGCGGCACTCTCCTACAATGAGCAGTTCTTC.

In the case of this clonotype: This may be a read error: a much more frequent sequence differs by one nucleotide. The chain has TRBV4-1 and TRBJ2-5, with 8 bases matching TRBD2. V trimming: 5 bases; J trimming: 5 bases; junction bases outside the gene matches: 7. CDR1 is MGHRA and CDR2 is YSYEKL in the germline V gene. The CDR3 sequence is 14 residues long. Here the CDR3 DNA reads TGCGCCAGCAGCGCACGAGCGGGGGACGAGACCCAGTACTTC. The encoded protein is CASSARAGDETQYF.

J is TRBJ1-2 and V is TRBV3-1; D gene uncertain. Per germline, CDR1 LGHDT and CDR2 YNNKEL (reference sequence). V lost 4 bases and J 12 bases, leaving 18 bases between the germline ends. This CDR3 contains 13 residues. DNA for the CDR3: TGTGCCAGCAGCCCCGGGAGGTCTATCGGCGACACCTTC. This translates into CASSPGRSIGDTF.

This clonotype was observed a handful of times. This rearrangement joins TRBV3-1 to TRBJ2-1, with D perhaps TRBD1 or TRBD2 (7 bases each). The CDR3 sequence is 19 residues long. Germline CDR1 is LGHDT and CDR2 is YNNKEL (reference sequence). V lost 0 bases and J 5 bases, leaving 23 bases between the germline ends. The CDR3 coding sequence is TGTGCCAGCAGCCAAGATCTGGGGGGTCAGGGGGGGCCTCACAATGAGCAGTTCTTC. Its translation: CASSQDLGGQGGPHNEQFF.

The CDR3 region is CSATRGQRTDTQYF. CDR3 coding DNA: TGCAGCGCGACCAGGGGACAGAGGACAGATACGCAGTATTTT. This chain links TRBV29-1 with TRBJ2-3, with 7 bases identical to TRBD1. The germline gives CDR1 SQVTM, CDR2 ANQGSEA. This CDR3 contains 14 residues. The V and J ends lost 7 bases and 3 bases, in that order; junction bases with no gene match: 10.